This T cell receptor (beta chain) stems from a study of graft-versus-host responses after intestinal transplantation (dated by TCRdb to about 2021). Study-wide context: Recipients received multivisceral, liver-intestinal, or isolated intestinal transplants. Anti-thymocyte globulin induction was given to all recipients, followed by maintenance tacrolimus and steroids for approximately three years. Alloreactive clones were identified by sequencing pre-transplant mixed lymphocyte reaction products and comparing them with unstimulated pre-transplant donor and recipient T cells. Rather than being sequenced by the commercial service, samples from a few later patients were sequenced in-house on an Illumina MiSeq and processed with MiXCR. After intestinal transplantation, graft-versus-host and host-versus-graft alloreactive T cell clones in the graft, circulation and bone marrow were tracked using bulk TCR-beta CDR3 sequencing. A cohort of fewer than 25 intestinal transplant recipients, including one retransplant, was enrolled, and 3 patients lacking pretransplant specimens were excluded. Donor T cell macrochimerism was defined as a peak of at least 4% donor T cells among recipient peripheral blood mononuclear cells. General study outcomes and caveats: GvH clones turned up in recipient bone marrow, with some appearing earlier in ileal mucosa or blood, a pattern consistent with an intestinal mucosal origin. Patients with donor T cell macrochimerism had high GvH to HvG T cell clonal ratios in their allografts. Conclusions were limited by the relatively low number and heterogeneity of intestinal transplant patients. Early after transplant, declines in HvG clones were associated with peak levels of circulating GvH clones.

In the case of this clone: The antigen it binds to is not known. No qualities accompany the bases; no much larger clone lies one base away.

Libraries were constructed by the immunoSEQ multiplex PCR assay. For most patients, genomic DNA was isolated with the Qiagen DNeasy Blood and Tissue Kit and sent frozen to Adaptive Biotechnologies for TCR sequencing. For most patients, high-throughput TCR-beta CDR3 sequencing of genomic DNA was performed by Adaptive Biotechnologies. Processing in the source paper ran as follows. Adaptive's ImmunoSEQ software was the source of the TCR sequencing data for 15 to 20 patients, while a few other patients were processed with MiXCR and VDJtools. To correct CD4 versus CD8 sorting errors, any sequence found in both subsets at a frequency ratio below 5:1 was removed. Because the origin of CDR3 nucleotide sequences shared between donor and recipient could not be assigned, those sequences were removed. At least 2-fold expansion over unstimulated cells and a minimum CFSE-low frequency of 0.002% (template counts) or 0.001% (read counts) were required for clones to be classified as alloreactive. Clones detected in sequenced pre-transplant spleen, lymph node, or MLR CFSE-low populations of the donor or recipient were defined as mappable. Cumulative frequency of alloreactive clones was calculated as a percentage of all sequences weighted by copy number. Imported from immuneACCESS, the table was reduced by TCRdb to in-frame sequences with V and J called. These copies leave out some clones; in studies compared against another copy, an unresolved V gene accounts for under half, and the cause of the remainder is not known. The V and J calls and the clone size are those of that table, but D and trimming were determined from the DNA. The sample table lists tens of thousands of clones, 91% of them with a count of one. Approximately 0.1% of the sample comes from the top ten.

Reading the germline V gene (reference sequence) gives CDR1 LNHDA and CDR2 SQIVND. Germline trimming: 0 bases from V, 6 bases from J; junction bases outside gene matches: 6. There are 15 amino acids in the CDR3, from cysteine to phenylalanine inclusive. The read is trimmed to its CDR3 DNA, 45 bases read in frame from base 1. The time point label here, explained by the study, means: cells obtained before transplantation from donor or recipient. CD3+CD4+ and CD3+CD8+ populations were FACS-sorted from unstimulated pre-transplant donor and recipient cells taken from spleen or lymph nodes. Sequencing was performed on unstimulated CD4+ T cells sorted from spleen or lymph node cells, taken before intestinal transplant. The clonotype comes from a human donor who received an intestinal transplant. The sequence links TRBV19 to TRBJ1-2; 8 bases in the junction line up with TRBD1. The CDR3 protein is CASSIDARQGHGYTF. The sequenced DNA is TGTGCCAGTAGTATAGATGCCCGACAGGGGCATGGCTACACCTTC.